The 2 T cell receptor beta chains reported below all come from one sample, sequenced in a study of cytomegalovirus exposure and HLA in healthy donors. Vbeta (60) and Jbeta (13) primers were used in the PCR. The table came from immunoSEQ multiplex PCR; TCRdb's copy has only in-frame clones and leaves some out. The sample includes some 250,000 clones, around 76% of them seen just once. The specimen sequenced was PBMCs. The origin of the receptors is a woman aged 40 to 55 in good health and CMV-seropositive.

This sequence joins TRBV5-1 and TRBJ1-5; D remains ambiguous. Germline assignment: CDR1 SGHRS and CDR2 YFSETQ. V was cut by 4 bases and J by 4 bases, with 9 bases left in between. This CDR3 is 13 amino acids long. The CDR3 coding sequence is TGCGCCAGCAGCCCAACAACGAATCAGCCCCAGCATTTT. This gives the protein CASSPTTNQPQHF.

The chain uses TRBV10-3 and TRBJ1-2; the D gene is possibly TRBD1 (6 bases). Germline V gene sequence: CDR1 ENHRY, CDR2 SYGVKD. V was trimmed by 6 bases and J by 3 bases, leaving 14 bases between them. This CDR3 region has 14 residues. The CDR3 DNA reads TGTGCCATCAGGTCAAATTCAGGGGACTATGGCTACACCTTC. It yields the protein CAIRSNSGDYGYTF.